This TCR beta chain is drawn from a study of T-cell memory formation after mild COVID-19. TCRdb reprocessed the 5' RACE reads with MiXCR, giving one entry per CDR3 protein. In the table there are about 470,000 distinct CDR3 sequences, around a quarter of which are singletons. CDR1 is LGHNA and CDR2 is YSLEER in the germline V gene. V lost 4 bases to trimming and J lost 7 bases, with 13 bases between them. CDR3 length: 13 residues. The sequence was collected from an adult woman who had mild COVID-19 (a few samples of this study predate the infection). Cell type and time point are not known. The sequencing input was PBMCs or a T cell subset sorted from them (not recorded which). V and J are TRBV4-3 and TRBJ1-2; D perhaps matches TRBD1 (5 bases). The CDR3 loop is CASSRDSLSGYTF. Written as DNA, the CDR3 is TGCGCCAGCAGCCGAGACAGTCTCTCTGGCTACACCTTC.